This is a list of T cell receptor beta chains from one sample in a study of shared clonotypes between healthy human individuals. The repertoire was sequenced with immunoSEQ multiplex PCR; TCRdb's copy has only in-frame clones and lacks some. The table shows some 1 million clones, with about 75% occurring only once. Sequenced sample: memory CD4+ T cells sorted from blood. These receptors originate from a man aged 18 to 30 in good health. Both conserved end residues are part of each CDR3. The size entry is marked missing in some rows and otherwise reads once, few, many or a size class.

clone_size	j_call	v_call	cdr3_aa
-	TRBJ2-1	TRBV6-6	CASSYVQDRGRNEQFF
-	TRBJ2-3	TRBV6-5	CASSNTADTQYF
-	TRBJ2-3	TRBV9	CASSVAADTQYF
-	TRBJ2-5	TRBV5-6	CASSLVRLPKETQYF
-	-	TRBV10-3	CAIRDDRGVYEQYF
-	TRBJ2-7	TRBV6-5	CASRPGRSYEQYF
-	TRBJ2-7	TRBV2	CASSLGTGAEQYF
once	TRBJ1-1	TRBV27	CASRSRGTASNTEAFF
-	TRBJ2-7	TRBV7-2	CASSSRGSSYEQYF
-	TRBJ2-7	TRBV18	CASSPGQKNAEQYF
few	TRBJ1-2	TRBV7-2	CASRKDTNYGYTF
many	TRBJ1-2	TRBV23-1	CASSQRQQDPNYGYTF
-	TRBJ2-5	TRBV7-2	CASSPRTSGRKYETQYF